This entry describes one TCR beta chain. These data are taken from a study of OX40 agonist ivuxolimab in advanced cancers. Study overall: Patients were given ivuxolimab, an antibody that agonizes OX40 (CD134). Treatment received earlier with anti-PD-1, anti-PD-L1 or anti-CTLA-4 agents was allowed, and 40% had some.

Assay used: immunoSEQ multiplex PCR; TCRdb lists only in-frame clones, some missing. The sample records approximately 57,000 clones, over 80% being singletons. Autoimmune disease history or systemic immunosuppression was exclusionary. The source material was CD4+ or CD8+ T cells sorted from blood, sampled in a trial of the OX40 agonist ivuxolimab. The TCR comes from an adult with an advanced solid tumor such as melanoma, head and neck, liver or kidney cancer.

CDR3 sequence (DNA): TGTGCCAGTAGCGCCCCCTGGGCTGAAGCTTTCTTT. Its translation: CASSAPWAEAFF. The V and J genes are TRBV19 and TRBJ1-1; D remains ambiguous. CDR1 is LNHDA and CDR2 is SQIVND in the germline V gene (reference sequence). Trimming cost V 6 bases and J 6 bases, with 11 bases left between them. The CDR3 totals 12 residues.